The clone carrying this TCR beta chain was counted between two and nine times. Its antigen is currently unknown. The data belong to a study of T-cell memory formation after mild COVID-19. Study in general: Across donors, TCR clusters were largely donor specific. Whole-study results and caveats: Later expanders leaned CD4+, whereas day 15 to 85 contracting clones were balanced CD4/CD8.

TCRdb reprocessed the 5' RACE reads via MiXCR and lists one record per CDR3 protein. The sample has hundreds of thousands of distinct CDR3 sequences; roughly 8.2% are singletons. Sequenced sample: PBMCs or a T cell subset sorted from them (not recorded which). This clonotype was sampled from a young man who had mild COVID-19 (a few samples of this study predate the infection). Cell type and time point are not known.

CDR3 amino acids: CASSFAEYGYTF. CDR3 bases: TGTGCCAGCAGCTTCGCGGAATATGGCTACACCTTC. The V call is TRBV7-9, the J call TRBJ1-2; D gene unclear. The V gene's germline CDR1 is SEHNR and CDR2 FQNEAQ (reference sequence). V lost 3 bases to trimming and J lost 5 bases, with 7 bases between them. This CDR3 contains 12 residues. The full variable domain, in which reference TRBV7-9 and TRBJ1-2 provide the parts outside the CDR3, is DTGVSQNPRHKITKRGQNVTFRCDPISEHNRLYWYRQTLGQGPEFLTYFQNEAQLEKSRLLSDRFSAERPKGSFSTLEIQRTEQGDSAMYLCASSFAEYGYTFGSGTRLTVV.